These 6 T cell receptor beta chains came from one sample sequenced in a study of CD8+ T cells in alopecia areata (dated by TCRdb to 2017 to 2018). Cells from pooled mouse cutaneous lymph nodes were stained for CD4, CD8alpha, NKG2D, NKG2ACE and other markers and then sorted on a BD Influx. Library preparation was by the immunoSEQ multiplex PCR assay. RNA was extracted from all samples and reverse transcribed into cDNA as template for TCR sequencing. Sourced from immuneACCESS, this table was stored by TCRdb with only in-frame sequences that have V and J called. A share of the clones is absent; for the studies checked, an unresolved V gene accounts for under half, and the remainder has no known explanation. Listed for this sample are more than 250,000 clones, none observed only a single time. 0.9% to 1.5% of the sample is taken by the ten largest. Sequenced: CD4+ T cells sorted from a lymph node. The receptors stem from a C3H/HeJ mouse with alopecia areata. This mouse strain carries MHC haplotype H2-k.

There are many counts of this clone. Germline and genes here are mouse. The read falls 3 residues short of the CDR3 end, and the missing part is taken from the germline J gene. This sample includes further DNA sequences coding for the same CDR3. V gene TRBV13-3 combines with J gene TRBJ1-6; a weak D match, TRBD1 (6 bases). TRBJ1-6 is an open reading frame whose function is uncertain. The V and J ends lost 3 bases and 5 bases respectively, with 6 bases between them. The germline V gene encodes CDR1 NNHDY and CDR2 SYVADS. The length of the CDR3 is 13 residues. CDR3 DNA (partial): TGTGCCAGCAGTGGGACAGATAATTCGCCC. Protein sequence: CASSGTDNSP. The whole CDR3 is CASSGTDNSPLYF.

This clone was detected a few times. The genes are named according to mouse. The read ends 4 residues shy of where the CDR3 ends; the end is completed using the germline J gene. V gene TRBV13-2 combines with J gene TRBJ2-1; possible D gene TRBD1, 6 bases. Trimming cost V 0 bases and J 4 bases, with 11 bases left between them. The CDR3 has 15 residues. Germline CDR1 reads NNHNN; CDR2 reads SYGAGS (reference sequence). The CDR3 sequence is CASGDAMDSYAEQFF. The sequenced part of the CDR3 DNA is TGTGCCAGCGGTGATGCAATGGACAGTTATGCT.

In the case of this clone: The listed genes are named as in mouse. From the germline J gene comes the end of the CDR3, since the read stops 4 residues before it. The chain couples TRBV31 to TRBJ2-5, with D tentatively TRBD2 (5 bases). The CDR3 is made up of 13 amino acids. The ends were cut back, 2 bases at V and 2 bases at J, with 8 bases in the middle. Germline V gene sequence: CDR1 GKSSPN, CDR2 SITVG. The CDR3 DNA, read in part, is TGTGCCTGGAGTGGCTGGGTCCAAGAC. Amino acids: CAWSGWVQD. The whole CDR3 reads CAWSGWVQDTQYF.

In this sample, this clone turned up a few times. The germline and genes are mouse ones. The missing CDR3 end, 4 residues past where the read stops, is filled in from the germline J gene. This chain links TRBV19 with TRBJ2-7; TRBD2 agrees at 11 bases. This CDR3 is built from 13 residues. Germline V gives CDR1 FNHDT, CDR2 SITEND (reference sequence). CDR3 DNA, as far as it was read: TGTGCCAGCATCCCGACTGGGGGGGAT. It specifies CASIPTGGD. The full CDR3 reads CASIPTGGDEQYF.

Of note for this clone: Any gene name here is a mouse gene name. Coverage ceases 4 residues before the CDR3 finishes, and the germline J gene fills in the end. The chain links TRBV17 to TRBJ2-7; 9 nucleotides agree with TRBD2. Germline V CDR1 and CDR2: MNHDT, YYDKIL. CDR3 length: 16 amino acids. Trimming at V came to 2 bases and at J to 3 bases, leaving 8 bases not matched to a gene. CDR3: CASSRQSGWGGYEQYF. The sequenced CDR3 bases are TGTGCTAGCAGTAGACAGAGTGGCTGGGGGGGCTAT.

Details on this clone: Gene names are mouse gene names. The read gets to within 4 residues of the CDR3 end, and the germline J gene fills in the rest. The V call is TRBV17, the J call TRBJ2-7; TRBD1 might be the D (6 bases). Germline CDR1 MNHDT, CDR2 YYDKIL. The CDR3 loop spans 13 amino acids. This chain's CDR3 is CASSRKDRYEQYF. Partial CDR3 DNA: TGTGCTAGCAGTAGAAAAGACAGGTAT.